This TCR beta chain was found in a study of cytomegalovirus exposure and HLA in healthy donors. Primers included in the PCR were 60 Vbeta and 13 Jbeta primers. Here immunoSEQ multiplex PCR was the method, and the copy in TCRdb shows in-frame clones only, minus some. The sample contains under 200,000 clones, approximately 80% of which appear only once. Unmatched junction bases numbered 6, after V lost 9 bases and J lost 6 bases. The CDR3 loop spans 13 amino acids. Germline V gene data show CDR1 as MDHEN and CDR2 as SYDVKM. Sequenced: PBMCs. The receptor's source is a woman aged 45-60 years in good health and CMV-seronegative. The chain joins TRBV28 to TRBJ2-3; 10 nucleotides line up with TRBD2. CDR3 in amino acids: CASLQAGGDTQYF. The CDR3 DNA reads as TGTGCCAGTTTACAAGCGGGAGGGGATACGCAGTATTTT.